What follows is one T cell receptor beta chain and its context. Its cognate antigen is unknown. Different DNA sequences within this sample yield the same CDR3. Sequencing was performed with immunoSEQ multiplex PCR; in TCRdb, only in-frame clones are kept and a portion is missing. This table has 2 million to 2.5 million clones, 85% to 95% appearing once. CDR3 length equals 11 residues. The V end was cut by 5 bases, the J end by 7 bases, with 8 bases between. Germline V gene sequence: CDR1 MDHEN, CDR2 SYDVKM. The data were taken from a study of shared clonotypes between healthy human individuals. Broader study findings: It was observed that about 5% of naive CD4 clonotypes were shared across a handful of donors.

The sequence was collected from a man in his late teens or twenties in good health. Some clones in this sample may be carry-over from other donors' samples. This sequence joins TRBV28 and TRBJ1-2; D gene uncertain. Sequenced: naive CD4+ T cells from PBMCs. Indicated subset: CD45RA+ positively selected. CDR3 amino acids: CASSIDRGYTF. The CDR3 DNA reads as TGTGCCAGCAGTATAGATCGTGGCTACACCTTC.